This is a list of T cell receptor beta chains from one sample in a study of cytomegalovirus exposure and HLA in healthy donors. Some clones are missing from TCRdb's copy, which holds only in-frame ones; the method was immunoSEQ multiplex PCR. The sample includes some 200,000 clones. The sequenced sample was PBMCs. The source of these receptors is a woman younger than 30 in good health and CMV-seropositive. The CDR3 runs from the conserved cysteine through the conserved F or W. A D gene is named only where the DNA matches it firmly.

CDR3 protein	CDR3 DNA	V gene	J gene	D gene
CASSAGNTGELFF	TGCGCCAGCAGCGCAGGGAACACCGGGGAGCTGTTTTTT	TRBV4-1	TRBJ2-2	-
CASSISGQGMKDTQYF	TGTGCCAGCAGCATATCGGGACAGGGGATGAAAGATACGCAGTATTTT	TRBV7-6	TRBJ2-3	TRBD1
CASSGGRTGAYEQYF	TGTGCCAGCAGTGGGGGGAGGACAGGGGCCTACGAGCAGTACTTC	TRBV6-1	TRBJ2-7	TRBD1
CASSQDIKRDTQYF	TGCGCCAGCAGCCAAGATATTAAGCGGGATACGCAGTATTTT	TRBV4-1	TRBJ2-3	-
CASSLVMNTEAFF	TGTGCCAGCAGCTTAGTAATGAACACTGAAGCTTTCTTT	TRBV11-3	TRBJ1-1	-
CASSLRLAQETQYF	TGTGCCAGCAGCTTACGACTAGCTCAGGAGACCCAGTACTTC	TRBV11-2	TRBJ2-5	TRBD2
CASSRGQKGNTIYF	TGTGCCAGCAGTCGAGGACAGAAGGGAAACACCATATATTTT	TRBV6-6	TRBJ1-3	-
CASRVGKRVCSYEQYF	TGTGCCAGCAGGGTTGGTAAGCGGGTTTGCTCCTACGAGCAGTACTTC	TRBV21-1	TRBJ2-7	-
CASSPPSGFYGYTF	TGTGCCAGCAGCCCTCCGAGCGGTTTCTATGGCTACACCTTC	TRBV11-2	TRBJ1-2	-
CASSQDARGGTDTQYF	TGTGCCAGCAGCCAAGACGCGCGGGGGGGCACAGATACGCAGTATTTT	TRBV4-2	TRBJ2-3	TRBD2
CASSATGGNQPQHF	TGTGCCAGCAGCGCCACAGGGGGCAATCAGCCCCAGCATTTT	TRBV9	TRBJ1-5	TRBD1
CASSLGQGGYEQYF	TGCGCCAGCAGCCTGGGACAGGGGGGATACGAGCAGTACTTC	TRBV4-3	TRBJ2-7	TRBD1
CASSQEGQGYYGYTF	TGTGCCAGCAGCCAAGAGGGCCAGGGATACTATGGCTACACCTTC	TRBV14	TRBJ1-2	-
CASSQVATGNSPLHF	TGCGCCAGCAGCCAAGTAGCAACAGGGAATTCACCCCTCCACTTT	TRBV4-1	TRBJ1-6	-
CASSLGTGAYEQYF	TGTGCCAGCAGCTTAGGGACAGGAGCCTACGAGCAGTACTTC	TRBV11-3	TRBJ2-7	TRBD1
CASTSSNTGELFF	TGTGCCAGCACCTCGTCGAACACCGGGGAGCTGTTTTTT	TRBV6-5	TRBJ2-2	-
CASSGQGNTEAFF	TGTGCCAGCAGCGGACAGGGGAACACTGAAGCTTTCTTT	TRBV9	TRBJ1-1	TRBD1
CASSLNTDTQYF	TGTGCCAGCAGTCTAAACACAGATACGCAGTATTTT	TRBV28	TRBJ2-3	-